Listed below are T cell receptor beta chains from one sample, sequenced in a study of blood T cell repertoires in COVID-19. Sequencing used immunoSEQ multiplex PCR; TCRdb keeps in-frame clones, though not all of them. The table records nearly 55,000 clones, 60% to 85% of them present only once. Material for sequencing was peripheral blood. These receptors all come from a human donor with active or convalescent COVID-19. The donor label of this sample is uncertain. Both conserved end residues are part of each CDR3. A D gene is named only where the DNA matches it firmly. The size field is filled for only some rows; it gives once, few, many or a size class.

d_call j_call v_call clone_size cdr3_nt cdr3_aa
- TRBJ1-2 TRBV27 once TGTGCCAGCAGCCTCGGGGGTAACTATGGCTACACCTTC CASSLGGNYGYTF
- TRBJ2-5 TRBV6-5 - TGTGCCAGCAGTTCCTCATTCCAGGGGGAGACCCAGTACTTC CASSSSFQGETQYF
TRBD1 TRBJ1-2 TRBV28 - TGTGCCAGCAGTTCTGACAGGGGTCGGGGCTACACCTTC CASSSDRGRGYTF
TRBD2 TRBJ2-3 TRBV7-2 - TGTGCCAGCAGCTTGACTAGCGGGACAGATACGCAGTATTTT CASSLTSGTDTQYF
- TRBJ1-2 TRBV29-1 - TGCAGCGTGCTAGGCCGGGGGAACTATGGCTACACCTTC CSVLGRGNYGYTF
TRBD2 TRBJ2-7 TRBV4-1 - TGCGCCAGCAGCCCAAGGGCGGGGGACTACGAGCAGTACTTC CASSPRAGDYEQYF
TRBD2 TRBJ2-5 TRBV5-1 - TGCGCCAGCAGCTTAAGCGCGGGAGAGGGGAAGACCCAGTACTTC CASSLSAGEGKTQYF
- TRBJ2-1 TRBV4-1 - TGCGCCAGCAGCAGCCCTGCCGGGTCCGGGGACTACAATGAGCAGTTCTTC CASSSPAGSGDYNEQFF
- TRBJ2-2 TRBV27 - TGTGCCAGCAGTTCGCGAAACTCGAACACCGGGGAGCTGTTTTTT CASSSRNSNTGELFF
- TRBJ2-3 TRBV10-2 few TGCGCCAGCAGAGGGAGTAACACAGATACGCAGTATTTT CASRGSNTDTQYF
TRBD2 TRBJ2-1 TRBV10-3 - TGTGCCTCCTCGTCAAGTAGCGGGAGTTACAATGAGCAGTTCTTC CASSSSSGSYNEQFF
TRBD1 TRBJ1-2 TRBV24-1 many TGTGCCACCAGTGATTCCGGGGACAGGGGTGACTATGGCTACACCTTC CATSDSGDRGDYGYTF
- TRBJ1-2 TRBV28 - TGTGCCAGCAGTTTAGTCGTGACAGCCGTTAACTATGGCTACACCTTC CASSLVVTAVNYGYTF
TRBD2 TRBJ2-1 TRBV4-2 - TGTGCCAGCAGCCAAGAGCTAGCGGGGTACAATGAGCAGTTCTTC CASSQELAGYNEQFF
- TRBJ1-4 TRBV5-8 - TGTGCCAGCAGAACTCCTCCGCAGGTAGAGAATGAAAAACTGTTTTTT CASRTPPQVENEKLFF
TRBD1 TRBJ2-4 TRBV28 - TGTGCCAGCAGTTTTCCAAAGGGACAGGCTATACGAAACATTCAGTACTTC CASSFPKGQAIRNIQYF
- TRBJ2-7 TRBV20-1 - TGCAGTGCTAGTCGACCGCCGGGGTCCTACGAGCAGTACTTC CSASRPPGSYEQYF
- TRBJ2-1 TRBV27 - TGTGCCAGCAGTTTGAGGGTGGTGAATGAGCAGTTCTTC CASSLRVVNEQFF
- TRBJ1-6 TRBV4-3 - TGCGCCAGCAGCCCAAGCAGGAAGGGGCCGAATTCACCCCTCCACTTT CASSPSRKGPNSPLHF
- TRBJ1-4 TRBV9 - TGTGCCAGCAGCGTAGGCTGGGGGCCTAATGAAAAACTGTTTTTT CASSVGWGPNEKLFF
- TRBJ1-6 TRBV13 few TGTGCCAGCAGGGGGGGGGCCGGTCCACCCCTCCACTTT CASRGGAGPPLHF
TRBD2 TRBJ2-7 TRBV9 - TGTGCCAGCAGCGTAACCGGGACTACCTACGAGCAGTACTTC CASSVTGTTYEQYF
TRBD1 TRBJ1-4 TRBV3-1/TRBV3-2 - TGTGCCATCGGGACAGGGGTAGCTAATGAAAAACTGTTTTTT CAIGTGVANEKLFF
TRBD2 TRBJ2-2 TRBV14 - TGTGCCAGCGGGAGGGACGGATTAAACACCGGGGAGCTGTTTTTT CASGRDGLNTGELFF
- TRBJ2-7 TRBV13 - TGTGCCAGCAGCTCGGAACGGACTGGCCTCTACGAGCGGTACTTC CASSSERTGLYERYF
TRBD2 TRBJ2-1 TRBV6-2/TRBV6-3 - TGTGCCAGCAGTTACTCTCTAGCGGGGCACAATGAGCAGTTCTTC CASSYSLAGHNEQFF
- TRBJ1-1 TRBV19 - TGTGCCAGTACTACCTCCCCTGCTATGAACACTGAAGCTTTCTTT CASTTSPAMNTEAFF
- TRBJ1-4 TRBV6-1 - TGTGCCAGCAGTGCCGAGAGTACAGGGCTTAGAGGAAAACTGTTTTTT CASSAESTGLRGKLFF
TRBD1 TRBJ1-4 TRBV10-3 - TGTGCCATCAGCAGCTCCGGACAGGGAACTAATGAAAAACTGTTTTTT CAISSSGQGTNEKLFF
TRBD2 TRBJ2-5 TRBV19 - TGTGCCAGTAGTGAGCGGGAGGCGGGACAAGAGACCCAGTACTTC CASSEREAGQETQYF
TRBD2 TRBJ2-2 TRBV19 medium-sized TGTGCCAGTAGCAAGACTAGCGGGGGGTACACCGGGGAGCTGTTTTTT CASSKTSGGYTGELFF
TRBD1 TRBJ2-3 TRBV24-1 - TGTGCCACCAGGGACAGGGGGGATACGCAGTATTTT CATRDRGDTQYF
- TRBJ2-2 TRBV9 - TGTGCCAGCAGCGTAGGTAATCTAGCCTCCGGGGAGCTGTTTTTT CASSVGNLASGELFF
TRBD2 TRBJ2-1 TRBV6-4 - TGTGCCAGCAGTGTGCTAGCGGGAGACGCCAATGAGCAGTTCTTC CASSVLAGDANEQFF
- TRBJ2-7 TRBV7-3 - TGTGCCAGCAGCTTAAACAGGGCCCTCTACGAGCAGTACTTC CASSLNRALYEQYF
TRBD2 TRBJ2-2 TRBV9 - TGTGCCAGCAGCGTAGGTAGCGGGAGGGCTGCCGGGGAGCTGTTTTTT CASSVGSGRAAGELFF
- TRBJ2-7 TRBV29-1 - TGCAGCGTTTACCGCAGCGGCTCCTACGAGCAGTACTTC CSVYRSGSYEQYF
TRBD2 TRBJ2-1 TRBV11-3 - TGTGCCAGCAGCTTAGAGACCGGGACTAGCGGTTACAATGAGCAGTTCTTC CASSLETGTSGYNEQFF
TRBD1 TRBJ2-7 TRBV10-3 - TGTGCCATCAGTGACGGGGACAGGGGTTCCTACGAGCAGTACTTC CAISDGDRGSYEQYF
- TRBJ2-7 TRBV11-3 many TGTGCCAGCAGCAAACGCGAGACAAGCCACTACGAGCAGTACTTC CASSKRETSHYEQYF
- TRBJ2-7 TRBV5-6 few TGTGCCAGCAGCGGTCTAGCTGGCGGAACCTACGAGCAGTACTTC CASSGLAGGTYEQYF
TRBD1 TRBJ2-1 TRBV5-4 - TGTGCCAGCAGCTTACGGACAGGGGCAAATGAGCAGTTCTTC CASSLRTGANEQFF
TRBD2 TRBJ2-4 TRBV18 - TGTGCCAGCTCACCACTAGCGGGAGTTGAGGGCAAAAACATTCAGTACTTC CASSPLAGVEGKNIQYF
- TRBJ1-5 TRBV6-1 - TGTGCCAGCAGTGAAGGACTGGCCCAGCCCCAGCATTTT CASSEGLAQPQHF
- TRBJ1-2 TRBV10-1 - TGCGCCAGCAGTGAGCAGGTGTCTGCCGGCTACACCTTC CASSEQVSAGYTF
- TRBJ1-5 TRBV6-5 - TGTGCCAGCCATGGGGGCAGCTACAGAAATCAGCCCCAGCATTTT CASHGGSYRNQPQHF
- TRBJ1-2 TRBV19 - TGTGCCAGTAGTATGGCACCTTCTAACTATGGCTACACCTTC CASSMAPSNYGYTF
- TRBJ2-2 TRBV9 - TGTGCCAGCAGCGTAGGGTTAGCGGTGGGACTCGGGGAGCTGTTTTTT CASSVGLAVGLGELFF
TRBD1 TRBJ2-7 TRBV28 - TGTGCCAGCAGTGTACCCGGGACAGGGGACGAGCAGTACTTC CASSVPGTGDEQYF
- TRBJ1-3 TRBV5-4 few TGTGCCAGCAGCGGGGCAGGAGGGGGAAACACCATATATTTT CASSGAGGGNTIYF